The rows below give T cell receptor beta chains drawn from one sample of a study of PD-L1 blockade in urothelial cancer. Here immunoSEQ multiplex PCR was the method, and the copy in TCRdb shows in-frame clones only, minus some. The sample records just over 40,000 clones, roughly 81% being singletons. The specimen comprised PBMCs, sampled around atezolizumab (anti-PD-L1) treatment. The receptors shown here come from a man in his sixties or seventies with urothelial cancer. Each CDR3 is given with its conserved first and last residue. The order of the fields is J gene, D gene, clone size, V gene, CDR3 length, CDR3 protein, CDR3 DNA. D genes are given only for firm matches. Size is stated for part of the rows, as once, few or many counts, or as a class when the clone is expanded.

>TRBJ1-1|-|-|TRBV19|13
CASSSTGDSEAFF
TGTGCCAGTAGTTCCACGGGGGACTCTGAAGCTTTCTTT
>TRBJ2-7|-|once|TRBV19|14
CASSIDRQNYEQYF
TGTGCCAGTAGTATAGATCGACAAAACTACGAGCAGTACTTC
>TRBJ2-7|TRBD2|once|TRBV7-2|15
CASSLFLAGEYEQYF
TGTGCCAGCAGCTTATTCCTAGCGGGAGAATACGAGCAGTACTTC
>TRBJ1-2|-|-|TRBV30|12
CAWSTSSAAYTF
TGTGCCTGGAGTACTTCCTCCGCTGCCTACACCTTC
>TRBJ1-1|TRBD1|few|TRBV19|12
CASRNLDREAFF
TGTGCCAGTAGGAACCTGGACAGGGAGGCTTTCTTT
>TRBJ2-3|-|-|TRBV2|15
CASSAGTLSTDTQYF
TGTGCCAGCAGTGCAGGGACACTGAGCACAGATACGCAGTATTTT
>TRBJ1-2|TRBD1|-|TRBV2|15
CASSESGQGAYGYTF
TGTGCCAGCAGTGAGTCCGGACAGGGGGCCTATGGCTACACCTTC
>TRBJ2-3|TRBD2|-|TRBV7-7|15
CASSTGLADTDTQYF
TGTGCTAGCAGCACGGGACTAGCGGACACAGATACGCAGTATTTT
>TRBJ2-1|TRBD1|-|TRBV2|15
CASRGGTGRGIEQFF
TGTGCCAGCAGGGGGGGGACAGGGCGAGGAATTGAGCAGTTCTTC
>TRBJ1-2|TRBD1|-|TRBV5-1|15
CASSFGTGAIYGYTF
TGCGCCAGCAGCTTCGGGACAGGGGCTATCTATGGCTACACCTTC
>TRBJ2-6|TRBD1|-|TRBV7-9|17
CASSSEGAASGANVLTF
TGTGCCAGCAGCTCCGAGGGGGCGGCCTCTGGGGCCAACGTCCTGACTTTC
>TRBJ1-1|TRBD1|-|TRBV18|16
CASSPPLGQGNTEAFF
TGTGCCAGCTCACCCCCTTTGGGACAGGGGAACACTGAAGCTTTCTTT
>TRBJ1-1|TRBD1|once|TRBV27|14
CASSMRDRGTEAFF
TGTGCCAGCTCAATGCGGGACAGGGGGACTGAAGCTTTCTTT
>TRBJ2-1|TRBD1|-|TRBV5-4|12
CASSTGGIEQFF
TGTGCCAGCAGTACAGGGGGCATTGAGCAGTTCTTC
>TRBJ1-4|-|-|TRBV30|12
CAWGSGVEKLFF
TGTGCCTGGGGATCCGGGGTCGAAAAACTGTTTTTT
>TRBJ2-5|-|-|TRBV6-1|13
CASSDNLQETQYF
TGTGCCAGCAGTGACAACTTGCAAGAGACCCAGTACTTC
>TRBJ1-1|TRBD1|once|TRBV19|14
CASIPTGKDTEAFF
TGTGCCAGTATCCCGACAGGGAAGGACACTGAAGCTTTCTTT
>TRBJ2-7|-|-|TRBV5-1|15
CASSFSAGSSYEQYF
TGCGCCAGCAGCTTTTCGGCAGGCAGCTCCTACGAGCAGTACTTC
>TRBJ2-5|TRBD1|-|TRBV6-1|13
CASTWDREETQYF
TGTGCCAGCACCTGGGACAGGGAAGAGACCCAGTACTTC
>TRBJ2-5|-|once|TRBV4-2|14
CASSSQSRGETQYF
TGTGCCAGCAGCTCCCAGTCTAGGGGGGAGACCCAGTACTTC
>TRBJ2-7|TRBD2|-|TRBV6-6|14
CASSPTSSPREQYF
TGTGCCAGCAGCCCGACTAGCAGCCCGAGAGAGCAGTACTTC
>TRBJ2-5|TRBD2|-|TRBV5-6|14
CASSLLQGGETQYF
TGTGCCAGCAGCTTGCTGCAGGGAGGGGAGACCCAGTACTTC
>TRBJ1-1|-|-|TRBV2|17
CASSEVGQYLRDTEAFF
TGTGCCAGCAGTGAAGTGGGGCAGTACCTAAGGGACACTGAAGCTTTCTTT
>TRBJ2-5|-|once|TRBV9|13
CASSVAGEETQYF
TGTGCCAGCAGCGTAGCGGGAGAGGAGACCCAGTACTTC
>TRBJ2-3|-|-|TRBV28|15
CASIVGLHSTDTQYF
TGTGCCAGCATTGTTGGACTTCATAGCACAGATACGCAGTATTTT
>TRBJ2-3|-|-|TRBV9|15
CASSGRTDYTDTQYF
TGTGCCAGCAGCGGGAGGACGGACTACACAGATACGCAGTATTTT
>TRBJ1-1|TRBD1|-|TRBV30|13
CAWSVRQGGWAFF
TGTGCCTGGAGTGTACGACAGGGGGGATGGGCTTTCTTT
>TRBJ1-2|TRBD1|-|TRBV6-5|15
CASSHEHRGSDGYTF
TGTGCCAGCAGTCACGAGCACAGGGGAAGCGATGGCTACACCTTC
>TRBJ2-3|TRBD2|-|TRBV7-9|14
CASSPGGLVDTQYF
TGTGCCAGCAGCCCGGGGGGACTAGTCGATACGCAGTATTTT
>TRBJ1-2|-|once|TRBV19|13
CASSEVSNYGYTF
TGTGCCAGTAGCGAGGTCTCTAACTATGGCTACACCTTC
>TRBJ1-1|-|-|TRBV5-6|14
CASSSQLWNTEAFF
TGTGCCAGCAGCTCCCAATTGTGGAACACTGAAGCTTTCTTT
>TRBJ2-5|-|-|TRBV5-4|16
CASSLPMEGVQETQYF
TGTGCCAGCAGCTTGCCCATGGAGGGTGTGCAAGAGACCCAGTACTTC
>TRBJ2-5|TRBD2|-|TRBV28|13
CASSGGGEETQYF
TGTGCCAGCAGTGGGGGGGGAGAAGAGACCCAGTACTTC
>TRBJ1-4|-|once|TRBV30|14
CAWSVPGGLEKLFF
TGTGCCTGGAGTGTACCGGGGGGGCTAGAAAAACTGTTTTTT
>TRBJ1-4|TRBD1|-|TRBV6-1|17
CASSGRQGPGIDRELFF
TGTGCCAGCAGTGGGAGACAGGGCCCGGGTATTGATCGGGAACTGTTTTTT
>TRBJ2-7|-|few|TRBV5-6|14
CASSLGGGSYEQYF
TGTGCCAGCAGCTTAGGGGGGGGGTCCTACGAGCAGTACTTC
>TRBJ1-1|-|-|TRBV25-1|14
CASRGSRGGTEAFF
TGTGCCAGCAGGGGCTCTAGGGGCGGAACTGAAGCTTTCTTT
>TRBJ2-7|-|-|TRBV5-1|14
CASSLPDRAYEQYF
TGCGCCAGCAGCTTGCCCGACAGAGCCTACGAGCAGTACTTC
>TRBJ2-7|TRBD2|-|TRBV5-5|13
CASSRTSGYEQYF
TGTGCCAGCAGCCGGACTAGCGGCTACGAGCAGTACTTC
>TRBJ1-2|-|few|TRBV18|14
CASSPSAGMDGYTF
TGTGCCAGCTCACCATCGGCAGGGATGGATGGCTACACCTTC
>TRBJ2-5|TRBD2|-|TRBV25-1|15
CASSDGISGSETQYF
TGTGCCAGCAGTGACGGTATTAGCGGGAGTGAGACCCAGTACTTC
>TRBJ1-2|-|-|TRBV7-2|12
CASRGSVGGYTF
TGTGCCAGCCGCGGTTCGGTCGGGGGCTACACCTTC
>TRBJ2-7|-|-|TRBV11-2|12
CASSLYSNEQYF
TGTGCCAGCAGCTTATACTCTAACGAGCAGTACTTC
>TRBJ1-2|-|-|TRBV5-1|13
CASSPPGPYGYTF
TGCGCCAGCAGCCCGCCAGGGCCATATGGCTACACCTTC
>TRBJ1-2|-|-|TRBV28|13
CASSWARAYGYTF
TGTGCCAGCAGCTGGGCCCGTGCCTATGGCTACACCTTC
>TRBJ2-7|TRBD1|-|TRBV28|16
CASSPTGTGVLDEQYF
TGTGCCAGCAGTCCCACGGGGACAGGGGTCTTAGACGAGCAGTACTTC
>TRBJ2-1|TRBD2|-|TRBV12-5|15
CASGPGTSDYNEQFF
TGTGCTAGTGGTCCGGGGACTAGCGACTACAATGAGCAGTTCTTC